A single T cell receptor beta chain is shown here with its context. The source of the sample is a study of somatic mutations in cytotoxic T cells in rheumatoid arthritis. About the study: Flow sorting yielded some V beta antibody-stained T-cell populations at nearly 100% purity, among them V beta1+ cells sequenced for TCRB.

Assay used: immunoSEQ multiplex PCR; TCRdb lists only in-frame clones, some missing. The sample carries under 11,000 clones, roughly 80% recorded once. CDR3 length: 15 amino acids. Unmatched junction bases numbered 15, after V lost 10 bases and J lost 8 bases. Germline V lookup: CDR1 SGHNT, CDR2 YYREEE (reference sequence). This sequence was found in a man between 50 and 59 years old in good health. The genes are TRBV5-4 and TRBJ2-1; 10 nucleotides line up with TRBD2. Source material: CD8+ T cells sorted from blood. The CDR3 DNA sequence: TGTGCCTTAGGTCCGAGCGGGAGGGCCGAGGATGAGCAGTTCTTC. It is translated as CALGPSGRAEDEQFF.